One sample yielded the 19 T cell receptor beta chains listed below, sequenced in a study of T cells in tuberculosis. Clones were read by immunoSEQ multiplex PCR, and TCRdb kept only the in-frame ones, dropping some. The data show 35,000 to 40,000 clones, with approximately 94% seen just once and around an eighth held by the top ten. Sequencing used PBMCs. Source of these receptors: a donor aged 10 to 29 with latent tuberculosis or without tuberculosis infection. Some clones in this sample may be carry-over from other donors' samples.

Details on this clone: A junction end diverges from the germline sequence, so it may reflect a read error. The chain carries TRBV5-4 and TRBJ1-6; no definite D call. This CDR3 region has 16 residues. Germline CDR1 is SGHNT and CDR2 is YYREEE (reference sequence). CDR3 protein: CASSLALLGSNSPLHF. The CDR3 nucleotides read TGTGCCAGTAGCTTGGCCCTCCTAGGATCTAATTCACCCCTCCACTTT.

J is TRBJ2-3 and V is TRBV2; D may be TRBD1 (6 bases). The CDR3 loop spans 16 amino acids. With 3 bases removed from V and 3 bases from J, the gap between germline ends came to 16 bases. Germline V gene lookup returns CDR1 SNHLY and CDR2 FYNNEI. The CDR3 reads CASSENWGRGTDTQYF. DNA for the CDR3: TGTGCCAGCAGTGAGAACTGGGGGCGCGGAACAGATACGCAGTATTTT.

The V gene is TRBV5-6, the J gene TRBJ1-5; 12 nucleotides agree with TRBD1. V lost 4 bases, J lost 6 bases, and 8 bases stayed unmatched. The CDR3 sequence is 16 residues long. Germline assignment: CDR1 SGHDT and CDR2 YYEEEE. Here the CDR3 DNA reads TGTGCCAGCAGCCCCGGGACAGGGGGCGCCGGTCAGCCCCAGCATTTT. Amino acid sequence: CASSPGTGGAGQPQHF.

The gene calls are TRBV6-1 and TRBJ1-5; tentatively, D is TRBD1 (5 bases). CDR3 length equals 15 residues. Looked up from germline, CDR1 is MNHNS and CDR2 is SASEGT. The V end lost 5 bases, the J end lost 1 base, and 12 bases lay between the germline ends. The CDR3 sequence: CASSHTGRSNQPQHF. CDR3 sequence (DNA): TGTGCCAGCAGTCATACAGGTAGAAGCAATCAGCCCCAGCATTTT.

The chain uses TRBV9 and TRBJ1-1; no firm D call. Germline CDR1 is SGDLS and CDR2 is YYNGEE. V was shortened by 0 bases and J by 0 bases, with 6 bases between the two germline ends. This CDR3 contains 14 residues. CDR3 amino acids: CASSVGGVNTEAFF. CDR3 sequence (DNA): TGTGCCAGCAGCGTAGGCGGGGTGAACACTGAAGCTTTCTTT.

The chain recombines TRBV4-3 with TRBJ2-5; D is unclear. The CDR3 is 16 amino acids. The V gene lost 0 bases and the J gene lost 5 bases, with 16 bases spanning the gap. The germline gives CDR1 LGHNA, CDR2 YSLEER. The CDR3 DNA follows: TGCGCCAGCAGCCAAGACCCAACGGCCAGGTGGGAGACCCAGTACTTC. The encoded protein is CASSQDPTARWETQYF.

The genes are TRBV6-1 and TRBJ1-1; D is unresolved. Germline V gene sequence: CDR1 MNHNS, CDR2 SASEGT. This CDR3 is built from 13 residues. V was pared by 4 bases and J by 5 bases, with 11 bases between. The CDR3 DNA reads TGTGCCAGCAGTGTGGCGGCCAATACTGAAGCTTTCTTT. This codes for CASSVAANTEAFF.

In nucleotides, the CDR3 is TGTGCCAGCAGCCCTAAAGGGGGATCAGATACGCAGTATTTT. Encoded protein: CASSPKGGSDTQYF. The rearrangement joins TRBV7-3 to TRBJ2-3; D possibly corresponds to TRBD1 (6 bases). Trimming cost V 5 bases and J 4 bases, with 13 bases left between them. In germline, CDR1 is SGHTA, CDR2 FQGTGA. This CDR3 has 14 amino acids.

This rearrangement joins TRBV4-1 to TRBJ2-3, with TRBD2 as a possible D gene (5 bases). V lost 4 bases, J lost 6 bases, and 20 bases lay in between. Germline V gives CDR1 MGHRA, CDR2 YSYEKL. The CDR3 has 16 amino acids. In DNA form, the CDR3 reads TGCGCCAGCAGCCCCACGGCGGGTCTGTGGTCTGATACGCAGTATTTT. It is translated as CASSPTAGLWSDTQYF.

The chain combines TRBV23-1 with TRBJ1-1; TRBD1 matches 11 bases. TRBV23-1 is an ORF for which the function is uncertain. Unmatched junction bases numbered 11, after V lost 4 bases and J lost 1 base. This CDR3 contains 18 residues. CDR3 nucleotide sequence: TGCGCCAGCAGTCGCCCCGGGACAGGGGGACCAGGGAACACTGAAGCTTTCTTT. Encoded protein: CASSRPGTGGPGNTEAFF.

This clone has only one observation. The chain links TRBV5-1 to TRBJ2-5, with 9 bases identical to TRBD2. Losses at the gene ends were 0 bases for V and 5 bases for J; bases not matched to a gene: 8. Germline CDR1 is SGHRS and CDR2 is YFSETQ. This CDR3 spans 16 amino acids. The CDR3 here is CASSLDPLAGSETQYF. CDR3 DNA sequence: TGCGCCAGCAGCTTGGATCCTCTAGCGGGGTCGGAGACCCAGTACTTC.

The chain employs TRBV10-1 and TRBJ1-1; D remains unclear. Germline V gene lookup returns CDR1 WNHNN and CDR2 SYGVQD (reference sequence). There are 13 residues in the CDR3. The germline V and J ends were trimmed by 7 bases and 5 bases, with 14 bases remaining between them. The CDR3 nucleotides are TGCGCCAGCAATCCCGGGATGGGAACTGAAGCTTTCTTT. This sequence encodes CASNPGMGTEAFF.

The chain couples TRBV21-1 to TRBJ2-3; no DNA check was done on the table's D call, TRBD2. TRBV21-1 is a documented pseudogene. The CDR3 totals 16 residues. This chain's CDR3 is CASGLKRDSPTDTQYF. DNA of the CDR3: TGTGCCAGCGGCCTAAAAAGGGACTCACCCACAGATACGCAGTATTTT.

The chain couples TRBV10-3 to TRBJ1-5, with D unclear. With 3 bases removed from V and 5 bases from J, the gap between germline ends came to 5 bases. Germline V gene lookup returns CDR1 ENHRY and CDR2 SYGVKD. This CDR3 contains 12 residues. The CDR3, as DNA: TGTGCCATCAGTGAAGCCGATCAGCCCCAGCATTTT. Translated: CAISEADQPQHF.

This clone showed up just once. The chain uses TRBV2 and TRBJ2-5, with D possibly TRBD1 on 6 matching bases. Deletions cut 6 bases from V and 5 bases from J, with 10 bases between. CDR1 and CDR2 from the germline V gene are SNHLY and FYNNEI. This CDR3 has 12 amino acids. The CDR3 DNA follows: TGTGCCAGCAGCCCTGGGGGCGAGACCCAGTACTTC. This gives the protein CASSPGGETQYF.

V gene TRBV6-6 combines with J gene TRBJ2-1; unclear D gene. The CDR3 runs to 14 residues. Germline V gene lookup returns CDR1 MNHNY and CDR2 SVGAGI (reference sequence). V shed 0 bases and J shed 11 bases, with 14 bases lying between them. Written as DNA, the CDR3 is TGTGCCAGCAGTTACTCGACATCTGATGGTAAGCAGTTCTTC. Amino acids: CASSYSTSDGKQFF.

The chain links TRBV2 to TRBJ2-7; possible D gene TRBD2, 6 bases. Germline CDR1 reads SNHLY; CDR2 reads FYNNEI. The CDR3 is 15 residues long. V lost 6 bases to trimming and J lost 0 bases, with 15 bases between them. The CDR3 is CASSTGGSYSYEQYF. The CDR3 region has the DNA TGTGCCAGCAGCACAGGAGGGAGCTACTCCTACGAGCAGTACTTC.

This clone was counted a single time. The chain employs TRBV5-1 and TRBJ1-2; 11 bases are a match to TRBD1. CDR3 length: 16 residues. Losses at the gene ends were 0 bases for V and 5 bases for J; bases not matched to a gene: 6. The V gene's germline CDR1 is SGHRS and CDR2 YFSETQ. The CDR3, as DNA: TGCGCCAGCAGCTTGGTAGCGGGACAGGGGGAATATGGCTACACCTTC. Its translation: CASSLVAGQGEYGYTF.

The chain joins TRBV4-3 to TRBJ2-3; TRBD2 agrees at 7 bases. The CDR3 consists of 18 residues. V gave up 0 bases and J gave up 2 bases; unmatched junction bases: 11. Germline-derived CDR1 and CDR2 are LGHNA and YSLEER. CDR3 nucleotides: TGCGCCAGCAGCCAAGACGGTACCCGGCGGGGGTTCACAGATACGCAGTATTTT. Translation gives CASSQDGTRRGFTDTQYF.